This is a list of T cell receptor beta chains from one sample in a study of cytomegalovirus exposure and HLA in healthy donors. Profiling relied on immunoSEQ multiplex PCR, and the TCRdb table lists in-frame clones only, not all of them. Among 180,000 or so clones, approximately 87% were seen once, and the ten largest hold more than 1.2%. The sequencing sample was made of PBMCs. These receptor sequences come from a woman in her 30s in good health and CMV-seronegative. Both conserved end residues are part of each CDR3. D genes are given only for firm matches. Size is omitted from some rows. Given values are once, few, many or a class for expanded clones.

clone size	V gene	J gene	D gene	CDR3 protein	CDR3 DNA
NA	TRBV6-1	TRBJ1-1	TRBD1	CASSQGQGATEAFF	TGTGCCAGCAGTCAGGGACAGGGAGCCACTGAAGCTTTCTTT
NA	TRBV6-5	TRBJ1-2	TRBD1	CASSWGAGGYGYTF	TGTGCCAGCAGTTGGGGAGCAGGGGGCTATGGCTACACCTTC
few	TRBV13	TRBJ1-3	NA	CASSYREGGNTIYF	TGTGCCAGCAGCTATAGGGAGGGTGGAAACACCATATATTTT
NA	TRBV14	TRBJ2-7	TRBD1	CASSPKAGGTQYF	TGTGCCAGCAGCCCCAAGGCAGGGGGAACGCAGTACTTC
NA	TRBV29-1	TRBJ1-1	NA	CSVDRVRDTEAFF	TGCAGCGTTGACAGGGTTAGGGACACTGAAGCTTTCTTT
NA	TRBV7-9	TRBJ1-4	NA	CASSLARATNEKLFF	TGTGCCAGCAGCTTGGCCCGGGCAACTAATGAAAAACTGTTTTTT
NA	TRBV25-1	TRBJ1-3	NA	CAHGFGNTIYF	TGTGCCCACGGGTTCGGAAACACCATATATTTT
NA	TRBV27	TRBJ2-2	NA	CASSFHTGELFF	TGTGCCAGCAGCTTTCACACCGGGGAGCTGTTTTTT
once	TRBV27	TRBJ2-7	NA	CASSFRGLMDEQYF	TGTGCCAGCAGTTTCCGGGGTTTAATGGACGAGCAGTACTTC
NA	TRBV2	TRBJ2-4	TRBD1	CASRVVGQGGHQYF	TGTGCCAGCAGGGTAGTGGGACAGGGGGGCCATCAGTACTTC
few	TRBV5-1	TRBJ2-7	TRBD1	CASSFGTVTYEQYF	TGCGCCAGCAGCTTCGGGACAGTCACCTACGAGCAGTACTTC
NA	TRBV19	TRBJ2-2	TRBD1	CASSIGTGAPGELFF	TGTGCCAGTAGTATAGGGACAGGGGCTCCCGGGGAGCTGTTTTTT
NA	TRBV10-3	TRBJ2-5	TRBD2	CAIAAGVETQYF	TGTGCCATAGCAGCGGGGGTAGAGACCCAGTACTTC
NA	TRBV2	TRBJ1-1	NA	CASISRRNTEAFF	TGTGCCAGCATTAGTCGGAGGAACACTGAAGCTTTCTTT
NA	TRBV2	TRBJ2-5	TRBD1	CASSTRGLGETQYF	TGTGCCAGCAGTACAAGGGGGCTCGGCGAGACCCAGTACTTC
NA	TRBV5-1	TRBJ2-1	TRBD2	CASSFLAGDNEQFF	TGCGCCAGCAGCTTCCTAGCGGGGGACAATGAGCAGTTCTTC
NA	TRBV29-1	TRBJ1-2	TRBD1	CSVDGTGVEYGYTF	TGCAGCGTTGATGGGACAGGGGTTGAGTATGGCTACACCTTC
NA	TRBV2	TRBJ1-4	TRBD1	CASRNPGQLNEKLFF	TGTGCCAGCAGAAACCCGGGACAGTTAAATGAAAAACTGTTTTTT
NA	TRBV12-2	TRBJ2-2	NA	CASRLNVCVRGAGELFF	TGTGCAAGTCGCTTAAATGTTTGTGTGCGCGGGGCCGGGGAGCTGTTTTTT
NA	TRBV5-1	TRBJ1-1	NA	CASSAVNTEAFF	TGCGCCAGCAGCGCGGTGAACACTGAAGCTTTCTTT
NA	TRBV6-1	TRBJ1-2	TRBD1	CASRDRGTGYGYTF	TGTGCCAGCAGGGACAGGGGGACAGGATATGGCTACACCTTC
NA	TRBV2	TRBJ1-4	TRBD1	CASRGQGNEKLFF	TGTGCCAGCAGGGGACAGGGAAATGAAAAACTGTTTTTT
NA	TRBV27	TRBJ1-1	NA	CASSFPLMNTEAFF	TGTGCCAGCAGTTTCCCACTAATGAACACTGAAGCTTTCTTT
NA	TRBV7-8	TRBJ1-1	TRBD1	CASSDRGTPEAFF	TGTGCCAGCAGCGACAGGGGTACCCCTGAAGCTTTCTTT
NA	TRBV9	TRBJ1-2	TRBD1	CASSPSDRVNGYTF	TGTGCCAGCAGCCCTTCGGACAGGGTCAATGGCTACACCTTC
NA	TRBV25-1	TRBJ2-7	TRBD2	CAKRGPGLAGIYEQYF	TGTGCCAAGAGGGGGCCCGGGCTAGCGGGGATCTACGAGCAGTACTTC
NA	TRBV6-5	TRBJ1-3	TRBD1	CASGGQGNTIYF	TGTGCCAGCGGGGGACAGGGAAACACCATATATTTT
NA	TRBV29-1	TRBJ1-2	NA	CSVSKQRDGYTF	TGCAGCGTTTCGAAACAGAGGGATGGCTACACCTTC
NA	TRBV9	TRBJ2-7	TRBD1	CASSPTGYEQYF	TGTGCCAGCAGCCCGACAGGGTACGAGCAGTACTTC
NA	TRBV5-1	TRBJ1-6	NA	CASSLGQAVVGDKPLHF	TGCGCCAGCAGCTTGGGACAGGCAGTCGTAGGAGATAAACCCCTCCACTTT
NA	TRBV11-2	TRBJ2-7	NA	CASSPPWGMAGEQYF	TGTGCCAGCTCCCCCCCATGGGGGATGGCGGGGGAGCAGTACTTC
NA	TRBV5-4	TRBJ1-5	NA	CASSLHGGGNQPQHF	TGTGCCAGCAGCTTGCATGGCGGCGGCAATCAGCCCCAGCATTTT
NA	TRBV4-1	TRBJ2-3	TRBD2	CASSHGTSGGAGDTQYF	TGCGCCAGCAGCCACGGGACTAGCGGGGGGGCGGGGGATACGCAGTATTTT
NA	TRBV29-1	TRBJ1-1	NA	CSSTGMNTEAFF	TGCAGCAGTACTGGTATGAACACTGAAGCTTTCTTT
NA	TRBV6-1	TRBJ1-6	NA	CASSSGSNSPLHF	TGTGCCAGCAGTTCAGGGTCCAATTCACCCCTCCACTTT
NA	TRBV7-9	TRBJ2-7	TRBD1	CASSFPGQGPTYEQYF	TGTGCCAGCAGCTTCCCTGGACAGGGGCCAACCTACGAGCAGTACTTC
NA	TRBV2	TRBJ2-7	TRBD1	CASTSWDRASSYEQYF	TGTGCCAGCACCTCCTGGGACAGGGCGAGCTCCTACGAGCAGTACTTC
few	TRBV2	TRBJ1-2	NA	CASSERGSGYTF	TGTGCCAGCAGTGAACGGGGGAGCGGCTACACCTTC
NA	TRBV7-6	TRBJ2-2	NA	CASRPFSSGDFGELFF	TGTGCCAGCAGGCCTTTTTCCAGCGGTGATTTCGGGGAGCTGTTTTTT
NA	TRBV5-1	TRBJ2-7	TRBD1	CASSIIPGQGYEQYF	TGCGCCAGCAGCATTATTCCGGGACAGGGGTACGAGCAGTACTTC
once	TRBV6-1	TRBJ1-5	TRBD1	CASSGWDRNQPQHF	TGTGCCAGCAGTGGATGGGACAGAAATCAGCCCCAGCATTTT
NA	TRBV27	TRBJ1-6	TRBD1	CASSPGQGVAAYNSPLHF	TGTGCCAGCAGTCCGGGACAGGGGGTGGCTGCCTATAATTCACCCCTCCACTTT
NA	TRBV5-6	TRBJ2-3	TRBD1	CASSSINFGQADTQYF	TGTGCCAGCAGCTCTATAAATTTCGGACAGGCAGATACGCAGTATTTT
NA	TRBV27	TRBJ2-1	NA	CASSVGVEQFF	TGTGCCAGCAGCGTAGGGGTTGAGCAGTTCTTC
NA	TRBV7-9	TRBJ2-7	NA	CASSFGAGPYEQYF	TGTGCCAGCAGCTTCGGGGCGGGGCCCTACGAGCAGTACTTC
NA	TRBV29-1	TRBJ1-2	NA	CSVEGTVDGYTF	TGCAGCGTTGAGGGCACAGTCGATGGCTACACCTTC
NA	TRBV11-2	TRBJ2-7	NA	CASSLTGGAYEQYF	TGTGCCAGCAGCCTTACAGGGGGGGCCTACGAGCAGTACTTC
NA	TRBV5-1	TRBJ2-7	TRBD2	CASRSSGPPYEQYF	TGCGCCAGCCGATCTAGCGGACCACCCTACGAGCAGTACTTC
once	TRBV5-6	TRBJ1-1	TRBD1	CASSQRDRLKGGTNTEAFF	TGTGCCAGCAGCCAAAGGGACAGGTTGAAGGGAGGTACGAACACTGAAGCTTTCTTT
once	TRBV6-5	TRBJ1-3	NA	CASSPEGSGNTIYF	TGTGCCAGCAGCCCCGAGGGCTCTGGAAACACCATATATTTT